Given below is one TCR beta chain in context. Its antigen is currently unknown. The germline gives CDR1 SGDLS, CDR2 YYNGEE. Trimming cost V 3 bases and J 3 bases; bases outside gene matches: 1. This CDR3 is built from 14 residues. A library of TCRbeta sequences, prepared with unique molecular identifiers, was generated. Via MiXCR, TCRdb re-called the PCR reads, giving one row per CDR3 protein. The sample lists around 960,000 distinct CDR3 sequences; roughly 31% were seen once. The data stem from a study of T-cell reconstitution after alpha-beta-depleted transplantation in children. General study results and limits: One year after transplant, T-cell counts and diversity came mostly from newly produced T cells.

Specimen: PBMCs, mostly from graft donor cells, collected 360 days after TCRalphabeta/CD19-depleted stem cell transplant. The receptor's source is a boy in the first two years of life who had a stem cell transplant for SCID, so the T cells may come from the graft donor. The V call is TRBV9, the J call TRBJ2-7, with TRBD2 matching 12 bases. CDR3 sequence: CASSAGLAGYEQYF. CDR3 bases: TGTGCCAGCAGCGCGGGACTAGCGGGCTACGAGCAGTACTTC.